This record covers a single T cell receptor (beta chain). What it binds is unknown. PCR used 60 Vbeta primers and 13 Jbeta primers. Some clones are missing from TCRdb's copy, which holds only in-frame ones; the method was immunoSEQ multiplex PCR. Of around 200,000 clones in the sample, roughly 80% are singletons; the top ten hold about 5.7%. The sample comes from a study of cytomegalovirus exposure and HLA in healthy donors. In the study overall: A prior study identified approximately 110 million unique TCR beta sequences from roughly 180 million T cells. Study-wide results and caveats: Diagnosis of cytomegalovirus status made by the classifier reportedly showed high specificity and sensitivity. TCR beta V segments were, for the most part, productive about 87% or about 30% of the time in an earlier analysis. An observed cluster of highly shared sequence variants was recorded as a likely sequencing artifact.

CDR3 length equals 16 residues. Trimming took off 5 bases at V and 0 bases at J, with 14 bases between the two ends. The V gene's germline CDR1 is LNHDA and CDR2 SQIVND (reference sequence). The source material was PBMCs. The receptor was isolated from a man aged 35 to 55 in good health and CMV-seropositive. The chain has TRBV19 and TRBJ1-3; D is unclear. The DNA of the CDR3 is TGTGCCAGTAGTTCCCGGGTCCCCGGCTCTGGAAACACCATATATTTT. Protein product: CASSSRVPGSGNTIYF. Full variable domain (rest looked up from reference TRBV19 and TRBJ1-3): DGGITQSPKYLFRKEGQNVTLSCEQNLNHDAMYWYRQDPGQGLRLIYYSQIVNDFQKGDIAEGYSVSREKKESFPLTVTSAQKNPTAFYLCASSSRVPGSGNTIYFGEGSWLTVV.